What follows are 24 T cell receptor beta chains derived from one specimen sequenced in a study of CD4 and CD8 cells across lung adenocarcinoma regions. TCRdb redid the calling of the PCR reads with MiXCR, one entry per CDR3 protein. Of about 5,200 distinct CDR3 sequences listed, 50% are singletons. The sample was CD4+ T cells from the margin of a lung tumor. These receptors were obtained from a male donor with lung adenocarcinoma. The CD4 and CD8 labels of this study may be unreliable.

The chain uses TRBV27 and TRBJ2-5; D is tentatively TRBD1 or TRBD2 (6 bases each). Trimming pared 0 bases from V and 4 bases from J, leaving 15 bases between. CDR3 length equals 16 residues. CDR1 and CDR2 from the germline V gene are MNHEY and SMNVEV (reference sequence). The CDR3 DNA is TGTGCCAGCAGTTTATCCGGGGGCGGCGGCCCAGAGACCCAGTACTTC. Residues: CASSLSGGGGPETQYF.

This clonotype is medium-sized in the sample. The CDR3 DNA sequence: TGTGCCAGCAGTCCCACGGGACTAGCGGGAGACAATGAGCAGTTCTTC. Encoded protein: CASSPTGLAGDNEQFF. J is TRBJ2-1 and V is TRBV27; 14 bases align to TRBD2. Unmatched junction bases numbered 5, after V lost 5 bases and J lost 5 bases. CDR3 size: 16 residues. Germline-derived CDR1 and CDR2 are MNHEY and SMNVEV (reference sequence).

This clonotype has more than one count but fewer than ten. The V call is TRBV24-1, the J call TRBJ2-2; 12 bases agree with TRBD2. V lost 4 bases to trimming and J lost 3 bases; unmatched junction nucleotides: 2. CDR1 and CDR2 from the germline V gene are KGHDR and SFDVKD. The CDR3 spans 16 residues. CDR3 sequence (DNA): TGTGCCACCAGTGACCTAGCGGGAGGGGACACCGGGGAGCTGTTTTTT. Translating gives CATSDLAGGDTGELFF.

With regard to this clonotype: Mismatch with germline at one junction end may stem from a read error. The chain links TRBV10-2 to TRBJ2-2; D is ambiguous. Per the germline V gene, CDR1 is WSHSY and CDR2 is SAAADI. The CDR3 has 13 residues. The chain's CDR3 is CGIMAVSTGAQFF. In DNA, the CDR3 is TGTGGCATCATGGCTGTGAGCACCGGTGCGCAGTTTTTT.

The chain joins TRBV10-3 to TRBJ1-2; no reliable D call. V was clipped by 4 bases and J by 0 bases, with 9 bases between them. The CDR3 is 14 residues long. Germline CDR1 ENHRY, CDR2 SYGVKD. CDR3 protein: CAISAKAANYGYTF. In DNA form, the CDR3 reads TGTGCCATCAGTGCTAAGGCGGCTAACTATGGCTACACCTTC.

The V and J genes are TRBV6-5 and TRBJ2-7; 10 bases align to TRBD1. CDR1 and CDR2 from the germline V gene are MNHEY and SVGAGI. CDR3 size: 15 residues. V shed 4 bases and J 5 bases; nucleotides not matched to a gene: 8. The CDR3 nucleotides read TGTGCCAGCAGTTCGGGGGGGACAGGGGACCACGAGCAGTACTTC. Translated: CASSSGGTGDHEQYF.

As DNA, the CDR3 is TGTGCCAGCACCCCCTGGACCGTCGCGGAGACCCAGTACTTC. It is translated as CASTPWTVAETQYF. The chain recombines TRBV12-3 or TRBV12-4 with TRBJ2-5; the D is unclear. Trimming left V 7 bases short and J 5 bases short, with 17 bases between. The CDR3 runs to 14 residues.

This clonotype is labeled medium-sized. This rearrangement joins TRBV14 to TRBJ2-5; D not certain. V lost 8 bases to trimming and J lost 5 bases, with 12 bases between them. Germline CDR1 is SGHDN and CDR2 is FVKESK. The CDR3 length is 12 residues. CDR3 amino acids: CASGGHGETQYF. The CDR3 region has the DNA TGTGCCAGCGGTGGCCATGGGGAGACCCAGTACTTC.

The V gene is TRBV5-5, the J gene TRBJ2-4; 8 bases are shared with TRBD2. Trimming cost V 4 bases and J 12 bases; bases outside gene matches: 18. CDR1 is SGHKS, CDR2 YYEKEE, per germline (reference sequence). The CDR3 has 16 amino acids. The CDR3 loop is CASSPGGQGGKNTQYF. The CDR3 DNA is TGTGCCAGCAGCCCGGGGGGGCAGGGAGGCAAAAATACTCAGTACTTC.

This clonotype is labeled medium-sized. The chain joins TRBV27 to TRBJ2-3; TRBD1 matches at 7 bases. Per the germline V gene, CDR1 is MNHEY and CDR2 is SMNVEV (reference sequence). This CDR3 is 13 amino acids long. The trim removed 9 bases at V and 1 base at J, leaving 4 bases unmatched. The CDR3 here is CASRDRRTDTQYF. CDR3 bases: TGTGCCAGTAGGGACAGACGCACAGATACGCAGTATTTT.

This clonotype was observed a handful of times. The chain is built from TRBV12-3 or TRBV12-4 and TRBJ2-1, with D tentatively TRBD1 or TRBD2 (5 bases each). CDR3 length: 16 amino acids. Trimming removed 6 bases from V and 0 bases from J, with 15 bases in between. CDR3 coding DNA: TGTGCCAGCAGGGAAACGGGGCAGAGCTCCTACAATGAGCAGTTCTTC. Translation: CASRETGQSSYNEQFF.

The chain joins TRBV4-1 to TRBJ2-2; TRBD2 aligns across 9 bases. Germline CDR1 MGHRA, CDR2 YSYEKL. This CDR3 has 16 amino acids. J was trimmed by 7 bases and V by 1 base; bases with no gene match: 7. The CDR3 nucleotides read TGCGCCAGCAGCCAAGTTGCTAGCGGGATGGGCGGGGAGCTGTTTTTT. It codes for CASSQVASGMGGELFF.

This clonotype was seen more than once but under ten times. V is TRBV24-1 and J is TRBJ2-3, with 9 bases matching TRBD2. This CDR3 spans 15 amino acids. CDR1 KGHDR and CDR2 SFDVKD come from the germline V gene. Trimming removed 9 bases from V and 1 base from J; junction bases left unmatched: 7. CDR3 sequence (DNA): TGTGCCACCGCTTTAGCGGGAGCGGGCACAGATACGCAGTATTTT. Protein sequence: CATALAGAGTDTQYF.

The chain employs TRBV27 and TRBJ2-7; D not resolved. The CDR3 is 14 residues long. The V gene lost 5 bases and the J gene lost 2 bases, with 13 bases spanning the gap. Germline values: CDR1 MNHEY, CDR2 SMNVEV (reference sequence). CDR3 DNA sequence: TGTGCCAGCAGTCCGTTCCTCGAGGCCTACGAGCAGTACTTC. As protein: CASSPFLEAYEQYF.

The chain carries TRBV11-2 and TRBJ2-1, with 7 positions matching TRBD2. Trimming took 5 bases from V and 8 from J; bases not matched to a gene: 12. Germline V gene data show CDR1 as SGHAT and CDR2 as FQNNGV. The CDR3 sequence is 15 residues long. This CDR3 reads CASSPGRGRWDEQFF. The CDR3 DNA follows: TGTGCCAGCAGCCCGGGGCGGGGGAGATGGGATGAGCAGTTCTTC.

The chain employs TRBV10-1 and TRBJ2-3, with D hard to call. TRBJ2-7 explains the end of the DNA better; the J call may be wrong. The V gene's germline CDR1 is WNHNN and CDR2 SYGVQD (reference sequence). There are 13 residues in the CDR3. The CDR3, as DNA: TGCGCCAGGGGTTCAGGAGCCAAAGACACGCAGTACTTC. Translating it yields CARGSGAKDTQYF.

This clonotype was seen a few times. This chain connects TRBV7-2 to TRBJ2-3; unclear D gene. Germline assignment: CDR1 SGHTA and CDR2 FQGNSA. The CDR3 has 10 amino acids. V lost 8 bases to trimming and J lost 7 bases, with 7 bases between them. This chain's CDR3 is CASGWHTQYF. In nucleotides, the CDR3 is TGTGCCAGCGGATGGCATACGCAGTATTTT.

V usage is TRBV3-1 and J usage is TRBJ2-2; 7 bases are a match to TRBD1. The trim removed 6 bases at V and 4 bases at J, leaving 2 bases unmatched. This CDR3 has 13 amino acids. Germline V gives CDR1 LGHDT, CDR2 YNNKEL (reference sequence). The CDR3 here is CASRTGFTGELFF. The CDR3 DNA is TGTGCCAGCAGGACAGGGTTCACCGGGGAGCTGTTTTTT.

The rearrangement joins TRBV6-5 to TRBJ2-1; 10 bases match TRBD2. The CDR3 consists of 16 residues. CDR1 and CDR2 (germline): MNHEY, SVGAGI. V was clipped by 4 bases and J by 7 bases; unmatched bases: 10. The DNA of the CDR3 is TGTGCCAGCAGTTCCGAGCGGGGGGGTCTTGGGAATGAGCAGTTCTTC. Translating it yields CASSSERGGLGNEQFF.

The chain joins TRBV6-1 to TRBJ2-1; D call uncertain. Gene TRBJ2-7 matches the end of the DNA better, so the J call may be wrong. The CDR3 is 13 residues long. From germline, CDR1 is MNHNS and CDR2 SASEGT. CDR3 amino acids: CASYSPGSGEQYF. Written as DNA, the CDR3 is TGTGCCAGCTACTCCCCTGGGTCCGGCGAGCAGTACTTC.

This clonotype was detected only a few times. The rearrangement links TRBV3-1 to TRBJ2-2; D uncertain. In germline, CDR1 is LGHDT, CDR2 YNNKEL (reference sequence). The CDR3 is 13 amino acids. Trimming left V 0 bases short and J 8 bases short, with 7 bases between. The DNA of the CDR3 is TGTGCCAGCAGCCAAGATGAAATGGGGGAGCTGTTTTTT. It translates to CASSQDEMGELFF.

The CDR3 is CASSGQGTVQETQYF. Here the CDR3 DNA reads TGCGCCAGCAGCGGACAAGGGACGGTCCAAGAGACCCAGTACTTC. V and J are TRBV5-1 and TRBJ2-5; D tentatively fits TRBD1 or TRBD2 (5 bases each). This CDR3 region has 15 residues. Trimming pared 4 bases from V and 1 base from J, leaving 14 bases between. Germline V gene sequence: CDR1 SGHRS, CDR2 YFSETQ.

This clonotype has more than one count but fewer than ten. DNA for the CDR3: TGTGCCAGCAGTGTACAGGGCGAGACCCAGTACTTC. Translated, it gives CASSVQGETQYF. This chain connects TRBV6-1 to TRBJ2-1; D perhaps matches TRBD1 (6 bases). Matching the DNA end better, TRBJ2-5 makes the J call doubtful. CDR1 and CDR2 (germline): MNHNS, SASEGT. The CDR3 has 12 residues.

This clonotype is medium-sized within its sample. This rearrangement joins TRBV7-6 to TRBJ1-2; D remains ambiguous. CDR1 and CDR2 from the germline V gene are SGHVS and FNYEAQ. The length of the CDR3 is 13 residues. Deletions cut 5 bases from V and 2 bases from J, with 9 bases between. CDR3 DNA sequence: TGTGCCAGCAGCCCCGGGCAGAACTATGGCTACACCTTC. It specifies CASSPGQNYGYTF. The complete variable domain, with remaining parts taken from reference TRBV7-6 and TRBJ1-2, reads GAGVSQSPRYKVTKRGQDVALRCDPISGHVSLYWYRQALGQGPEFLTYFNYEAQQDKSGLPNDRFSAERPEGSISTLTIQRTEQRDSAMYRCASSPGQNYGYTFGSGTRLTVV.